Listed here is a single TCR beta chain. Antigen unknown. This record comes from a study of chemoradiotherapy in HPV16-positive cancers. The study's findings and limits: Candidate HPV-specific clones and E7-related TCR motifs grew in tumor during treatment.

Profiling relied on immunoSEQ multiplex PCR, and the TCRdb table lists in-frame clones only, not all of them. In the table there are just under 40,000 clones, approximately 73% of which are singletons. Repeated repertoire sampling spanned the course of chemoradiotherapy. V was clipped by 4 bases and J by 8 bases, with 11 bases between them. Germline V gives CDR1 MGHRA, CDR2 YSYEKL. The CDR3 loop spans 12 amino acids. This TCR was recovered from a human donor with HPV-associated anogenital cancer. The chain links TRBV4-1 to TRBJ1-2, with D perhaps TRBD1 (6 bases). The material was blood, obtained from a patient who underwent chemoradiotherapy. DNA of the CDR3: TGCGCCAGCAGCCTCAACAGGGACGGCTACACCTTC. Protein sequence: CASSLNRDGYTF.